This is a list of T cell receptor beta chains from one sample in a study of metastatic and nonmetastatic thyroid tumors. TCRdb reassembled clones from the PCR reads with MiXCR. The repertoire consists of tens of thousands of clones, with roughly a quarter occurring once and the leading ten covering more than 14%. Source material: blood. Every receptor here comes from a female donor with papillary thyroid cancer or a benign thyroid nodule (not recorded which). Some clones in this sample may be carry-over from other donors' samples. Each CDR3 is given with its conserved first and last residue. A D gene is named only where the DNA matches it firmly. Clone size is not always given. Where it is, it says once, few, many or a class for expanded clones.

v_gene,j_gene,d_gene,abundance,CDR3nt,CDR3aa
TRBV7-9,TRBJ1-4,TRBD1,NA,TGTGCCAGCAGCCCCCCGGACAGGTCGAACGAAAAACTGTTTTTT,CASSPPDRSNEKLFF
TRBV7-3,TRBJ2-2,NA,few,TGTGCCAGCAGCAATATCCCCGGGGATCTGTTTTTT,CASSNIPGDLFF
TRBV29-1,TRBJ2-2,TRBD1,many,TGCAGCGCGGGGACAGGGGGTAACACCGGGGAGCTGTTTTTT,CSAGTGGNTGELFF
TRBV6-4,TRBJ2-7,NA,NA,TGTGCCAGCAGCTTTCAGATTCCCTCCTACGAGCAGTACTTC,CASSFQIPSYEQYF
TRBV6-2/TRBV6-3,TRBJ1-4,NA,NA,TGTGCCAGCAGTTACCCCGGACTCCCAAAACTGTTTTTT,CASSYPGLPKLFF
TRBV6-1,TRBJ1-4,TRBD1,NA,TGTGCCAGCAGTTCCCGTACCGGACAGGGGGATGAAAAACTGTTTTTT,CASSSRTGQGDEKLFF
TRBV7-3,TRBJ2-3,TRBD2,many,TGTGCCAGCAGCTTAAGCGGGAGCCCCTCATTAAATACGCAGTATTTT,CASSLSGSPSLNTQYF
TRBV10-3,TRBJ1-2,NA,medium-sized,TGTGCCATCAGTGAGTCGGGGGATGACTATGGCTACACCTTC,CAISESGDDYGYTF
TRBV10-2,TRBJ2-5,TRBD2,NA,TGCGCCAGCAGTGACCCTAGGGGAATAGCGGGAGTAGGACAAGAGACCCAGTACTTC,CASSDPRGIAGVGQETQYF
TRBV29-1,TRBJ2-3,TRBD2,many,TGCAGCGCCGGACTAGACGCGCAGTATTTT,CSAGLDAQYF
TRBV6-1,TRBJ1-5,NA,many,TGTGCCAGCAGCCGCGGGGGGGGGGTTGGCAATCAGCCCCAGCATTTT,CASSRGGGVGNQPQHF
TRBV28,TRBJ2-7,NA,NA,TGTGCCAGCTTGACCGGAGGGAGCTCCTACGAGCAGTACTTC,CASLTGGSSYEQYF
TRBV6-2/TRBV6-3,TRBJ2-1,TRBD2,medium-sized,TGTGCCAGCAGTTACGGGAGACTAGCGACCCATGAGCAGTTCTTC,CASSYGRLATHEQFF
TRBV6-2/TRBV6-3,TRBJ2-2,NA,medium-sized,TGTGCCAGCAGTTACGAGGGGACTAACACCGGGGAGCTGTTTTTT,CASSYEGTNTGELFF
TRBV15,TRBJ1-4,NA,many,TGTGCCACCAGCCCAGAAGGCAGGGGTAGCGAAAAACTGTTTTTT,CATSPEGRGSEKLFF
TRBV28,TRBJ2-7,TRBD2,NA,TGTGCCAGCAGTCCACTAGCGGGGGATCGAGAGCAGTACTTC,CASSPLAGDREQYF
TRBV10-3,TRBJ2-1,NA,many,TGTGCTGCGGGTAACAATGAGCAGTTCTTC,CAAGNNEQFF
TRBV6-2/TRBV6-3,TRBJ1-1,TRBD1,few,TGTGCCAGCAGTTACTCGACAGGGGACACTGAAGCTCTATTT,CASSYSTGDTEALF
TRBV10-3,TRBJ1-1,NA,many,TGTGCCATCAGTTACACGAACACTGAAGCTTTCTTT,CAISYTNTEAFF
TRBV18,TRBJ2-5,TRBD1,many,TGTGCCAGCTCACTCGGGACAGAAGAGACCCAGTACTTC,CASSLGTEETQYF
TRBV6-5,TRBJ2-7,TRBD2,NA,TGTGCCAGCAGTTATAGGGGCGGGCTAGCGGGAGCCGAGCAGTACTTC,CASSYRGGLAGAEQYF
TRBV3-1,TRBJ2-5,NA,many,TGTGCCAGCAGCCAAGAGACCCAGTACTTC,CASSQETQYF
TRBV9,TRBJ2-3,TRBD2,NA,TGTGCCAGCAGCGTAGGATTTAGCGGGAGGTCGCAGTATTTT,CASSVGFSGRSQYF
TRBV4-2,TRBJ2-7,TRBD2,many,TGTGCCAGCAGCCAAGGTCCAGCGAGCGGGAAAAGGAACGAGCAGTACTTC,CASSQGPASGKRNEQYF
TRBV3-1,TRBJ2-7,NA,NA,TGTGCCAGCAGCCAAGAGGCCGTGAGCGAGCAGTGCTTC,CASSQEAVSEQCF